These T cell receptor beta chains were read from a single sample in a study of CD8+ T cells in alopecia areata. Repertoires were generated with immunoSEQ multiplex PCR, while TCRdb's copy carries only in-frame clones and drops some. The sample comprises roughly 200,000 clones, 53% of which are singletons, and 10% to 14% rests with the top ten. The sequences come from CD8+ T cells sorted from blood, collected at week 24, from a patient treated with tofacitinib. The receptors come from a human donor with alopecia areata. Each CDR3 is given with its conserved first and last residue.

j_gene,v_gene,CDR3aa
TRBJ1-2,TRBV5-1,CASSPDPGDGYTF
TRBJ2-1,TRBV27,CASTITGLSYDEQFF
TRBJ1-2,TRBV4-3,CASSQDRQGVYGYTF
TRBJ2-2,TRBV10-3,CAISQTGSTGELFF
TRBJ2-3,TRBV7-9,CASSPTSGEPTDTQYF
TRBJ1-1,TRBV9,CASSVAIGGNTEAFF
TRBJ2-3,TRBV27,CASSLSDILDTQYF
TRBJ2-2,TRBV6-4,CASSEQGDTGELFF
TRBJ2-5,TRBV27,CASSLQPSGGKETQYF
TRBJ2-7,TRBV4-3,CASSQGRGPYEQYF
TRBJ1-2,TRBV29-1,CSVDRESSFGYTF
TRBJ1-1,TRBV30,CAWNQGGPMNTEAFF
TRBJ2-3,TRBV10-2,CASSESTGTTTDTQYF
TRBJ2-5,TRBV6-5,CASSYGAGTLEQYF
TRBJ2-1,TRBV5-1,CASSYRGGDYNEQFF
TRBJ2-2,TRBV9,CASSVGGRINAGELFF
TRBJ2-3,TRBV7-9,CASSLRGGTDTQYF
TRBJ2-1,TRBV29-1,CSVEFRAGNEQFF
TRBJ2-7,TRBV30,CAWEPGAGAPWEQYF
TRBJ2-1,TRBV2,CASRLAGDNEQFF
TRBJ1-1,TRBV2,CASSEGGSTEAFF
TRBJ2-7,TRBV5-6,CASSLRDRSYEQYF
TRBJ2-3,TRBV30,CAWCHGSTTDTQYF
TRBJ2-3,TRBV6-1,CASSEGQPVGGTQYF
TRBJ1-2,TRBV29-1,CSVEEAGANYGYTF
TRBJ1-2,TRBV5-6,CASSLVGTGRSLAYTF
TRBJ1-1,TRBV7-9,CASSLDLNTEAFF
TRBJ1-2,TRBV7-9,CASSLGGRPPYGYTF
TRBJ2-3,TRBV9,CASSVGISSTDTQYF
TRBJ2-7,TRBV10-2,CASNLPPSYEQYF
TRBJ1-5,TRBV11-2,CASSLGPERNQPQHF
TRBJ2-7,TRBV7-2,CASSRSGGAYEQYF
TRBJ2-7,TRBV6-5,CASSYNVGSSYEQYF
TRBJ2-1,TRBV29-1,CSVTEPPGSYNEQFF
TRBJ1-4,TRBV27,CASSFGTGKYEKLFF
TRBJ2-1,TRBV7-2,CASSYIRGVEQFF
TRBJ1-1,TRBV11-2,CASCYGQEAFF
TRBJ2-3,TRBV30,CAGDEGISSTDTQYF
TRBJ2-2,TRBV29-1,CSVARLAGNKITGELFF
TRBJ2-3,TRBV9,CTSSVWGTSTDTQYF
TRBJ2-2,TRBV14,CASSQGGGGTRELFF